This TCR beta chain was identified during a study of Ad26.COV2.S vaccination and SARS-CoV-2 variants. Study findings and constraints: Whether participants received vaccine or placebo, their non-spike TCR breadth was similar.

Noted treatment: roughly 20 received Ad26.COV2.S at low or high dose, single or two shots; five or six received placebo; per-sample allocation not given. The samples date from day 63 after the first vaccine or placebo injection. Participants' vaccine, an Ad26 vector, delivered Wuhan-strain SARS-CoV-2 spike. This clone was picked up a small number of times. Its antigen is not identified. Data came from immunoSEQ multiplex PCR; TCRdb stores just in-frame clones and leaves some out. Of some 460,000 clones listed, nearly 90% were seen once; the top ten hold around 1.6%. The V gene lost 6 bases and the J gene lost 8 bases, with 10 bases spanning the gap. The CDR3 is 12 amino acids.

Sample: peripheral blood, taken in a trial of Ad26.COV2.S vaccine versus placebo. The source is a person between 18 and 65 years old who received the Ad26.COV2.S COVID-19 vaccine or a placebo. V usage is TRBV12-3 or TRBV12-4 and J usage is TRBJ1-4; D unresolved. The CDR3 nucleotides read TGTGCCAGCAGGCTCCGGGAGGAAAAACTGTTTTTT. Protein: CASRLREEKLFF.